Detailed here is one TCR beta chain. Its antigen is still unknown. A J-beta primer mix and a sample-barcoded 5' primer were used in a second PCR of roughly 6 to 11 cycles. TCRdb recomputed calls from the 5' RACE reads with MiXCR, one row per CDR3 protein. The table records about 780,000 distinct CDR3 sequences, 46% of them present only once. This record comes from a study of blood T cells in healthy people across ages. As for the study in general: About one barcoded beta molecule per two T cells came from capture by template switching.

Germline V CDR1 and CDR2: MNHNY, SVGAGI (reference sequence). The CDR3 is 17 amino acids. Trimming removed 5 bases from V and 0 bases from J, with 17 bases in between. Study-wide findings and caveats: PBMCs went unsorted, and a conclusive naive versus antigen-experienced comparison was therefore prevented.

The receptor comes from an elderly man in good health. The sample consisted of blood. This rearrangement joins TRBV6-6 to TRBJ2-4, with unresolved D. The CDR3 spells CASSNSKTLIAKNIQYF. DNA for the CDR3: TGTGCCAGCAGTAACAGCAAAACCCTAATAGCCAAAAACATTCAGTACTTC.